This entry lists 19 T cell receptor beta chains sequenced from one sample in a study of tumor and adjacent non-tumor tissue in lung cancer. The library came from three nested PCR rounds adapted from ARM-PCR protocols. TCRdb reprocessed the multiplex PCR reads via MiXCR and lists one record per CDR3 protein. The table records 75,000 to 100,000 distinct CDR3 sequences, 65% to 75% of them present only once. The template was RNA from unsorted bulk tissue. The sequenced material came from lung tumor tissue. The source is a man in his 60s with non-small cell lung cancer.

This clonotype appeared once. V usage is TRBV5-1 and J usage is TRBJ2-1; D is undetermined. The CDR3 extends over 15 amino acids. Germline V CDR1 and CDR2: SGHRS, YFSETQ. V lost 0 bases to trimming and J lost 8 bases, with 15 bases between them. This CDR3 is CASSLVFQAVYEQFF. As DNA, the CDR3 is TGCGCCAGCAGCTTGGTGTTCCAGGCGGTCTATGAGCAGTTCTTC.

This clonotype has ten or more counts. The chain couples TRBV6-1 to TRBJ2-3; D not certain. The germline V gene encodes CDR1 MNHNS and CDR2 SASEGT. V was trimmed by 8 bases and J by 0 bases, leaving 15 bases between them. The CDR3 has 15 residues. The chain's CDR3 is CASVRTATSTDTQYF. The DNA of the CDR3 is TGTGCCAGCGTGCGGACGGCCACTAGCACAGATACGCAGTATTTT.

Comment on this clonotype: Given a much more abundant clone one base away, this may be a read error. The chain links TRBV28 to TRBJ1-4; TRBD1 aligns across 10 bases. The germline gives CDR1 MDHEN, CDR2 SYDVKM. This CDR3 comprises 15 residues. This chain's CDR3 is CATSSPGQGREKLFF. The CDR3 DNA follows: TGTGCCACCAGTTCACCGGGACAGGGGAGGGAAAAACTGTTTTTT.

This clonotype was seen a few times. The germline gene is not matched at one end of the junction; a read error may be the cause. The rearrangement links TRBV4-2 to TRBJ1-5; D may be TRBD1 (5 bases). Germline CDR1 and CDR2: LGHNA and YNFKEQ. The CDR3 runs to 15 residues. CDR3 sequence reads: CTSSRGSLGNQPQHF. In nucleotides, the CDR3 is TGTACCAGCAGCCGGGGGAGTTTGGGCAACCAGCCCCAGCATTTT.

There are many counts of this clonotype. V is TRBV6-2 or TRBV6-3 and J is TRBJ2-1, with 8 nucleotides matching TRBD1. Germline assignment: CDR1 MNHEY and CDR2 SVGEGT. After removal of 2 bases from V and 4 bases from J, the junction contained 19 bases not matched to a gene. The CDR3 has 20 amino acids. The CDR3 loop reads CASSYLRGQEATNAYNEQFF. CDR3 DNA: TGTGCCAGCAGTTACCTGCGGGGACAGGAGGCGACTAATGCTTACAATGAGCAGTTCTTC.

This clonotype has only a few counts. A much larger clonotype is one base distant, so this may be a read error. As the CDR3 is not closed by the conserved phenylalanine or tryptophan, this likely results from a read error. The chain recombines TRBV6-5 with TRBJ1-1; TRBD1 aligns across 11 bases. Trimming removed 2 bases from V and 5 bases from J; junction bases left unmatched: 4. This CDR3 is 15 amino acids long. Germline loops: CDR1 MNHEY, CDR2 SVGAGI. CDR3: CASSYGQGAGTEAFI. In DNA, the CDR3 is TGTGCCAGCAGTTACGGACAGGGGGCGGGAACTGAAGCTTTCATT.

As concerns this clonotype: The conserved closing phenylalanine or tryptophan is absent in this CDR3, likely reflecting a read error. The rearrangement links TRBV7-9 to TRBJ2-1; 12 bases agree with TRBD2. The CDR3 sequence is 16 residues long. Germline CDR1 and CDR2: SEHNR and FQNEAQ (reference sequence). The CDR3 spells CVSSFTLAGGNHEQFL. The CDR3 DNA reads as TGTGTCAGCAGTTTCACCCTAGCGGGGGGGAACCATGAGCAGTTCTTA.

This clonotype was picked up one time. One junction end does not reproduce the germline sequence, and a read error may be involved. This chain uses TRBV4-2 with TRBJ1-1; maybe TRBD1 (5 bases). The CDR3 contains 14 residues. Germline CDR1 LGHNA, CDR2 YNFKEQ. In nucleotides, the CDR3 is TGTGCCAGCAGCCAAGCTACACAGGACACCGAAGCTTTCTTT. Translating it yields CASSQATQDTEAFF.

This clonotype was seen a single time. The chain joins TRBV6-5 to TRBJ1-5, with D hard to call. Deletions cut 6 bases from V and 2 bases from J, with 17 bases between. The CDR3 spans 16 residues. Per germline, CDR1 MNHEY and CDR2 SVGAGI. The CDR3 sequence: CASSLNSMGRNQPQHF. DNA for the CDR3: TGTGCCAGCAGCCTAAACTCTATGGGCCGCAATCAGCCCCAGCATTTT.

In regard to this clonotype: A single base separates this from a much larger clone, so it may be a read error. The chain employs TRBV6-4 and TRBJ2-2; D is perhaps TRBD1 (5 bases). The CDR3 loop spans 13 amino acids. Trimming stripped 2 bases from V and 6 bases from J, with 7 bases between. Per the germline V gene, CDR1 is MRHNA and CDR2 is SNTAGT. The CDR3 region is CASSDMTAGELFF. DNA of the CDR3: TGTGCCAGCAGTGACATGACAGCCGGGGAGCTGTTTTTT.

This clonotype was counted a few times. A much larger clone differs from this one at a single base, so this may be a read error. This chain's CDR3 is CASSERTRLMGYEQYF. As DNA, the CDR3 is TGTGCCAGCAGTGAACGTACGCGGCTGATGGGATACGAGCAGTACTTC. The chain joins TRBV6-1 to TRBJ2-7; unclear D gene. CDR1 is MNHNS, CDR2 SASEGT, per germline. Trimming removed 2 bases at V and 4 bases at J, with 18 bases between. The CDR3 has 16 residues.

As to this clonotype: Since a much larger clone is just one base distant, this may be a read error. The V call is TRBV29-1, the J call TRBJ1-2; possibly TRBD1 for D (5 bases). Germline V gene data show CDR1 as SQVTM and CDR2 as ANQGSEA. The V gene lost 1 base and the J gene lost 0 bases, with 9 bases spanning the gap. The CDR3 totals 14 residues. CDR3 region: CSVEGQQSNYGYTF. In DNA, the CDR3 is TGCAGCGTTGAAGGACAGCAGTCTAACTATGGCTACACCTTC.

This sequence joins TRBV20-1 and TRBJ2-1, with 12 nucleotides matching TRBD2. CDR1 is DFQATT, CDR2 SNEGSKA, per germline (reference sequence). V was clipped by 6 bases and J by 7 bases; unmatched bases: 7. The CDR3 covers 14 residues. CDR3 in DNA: TGCAGTGCCACGACTAGCGGGAGCGTTAATGAGCAGTTCTTC. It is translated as CSATTSGSVNEQFF.

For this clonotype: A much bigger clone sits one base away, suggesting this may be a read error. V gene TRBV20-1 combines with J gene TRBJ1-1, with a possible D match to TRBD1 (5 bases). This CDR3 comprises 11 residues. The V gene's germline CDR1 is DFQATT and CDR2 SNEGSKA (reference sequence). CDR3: CNANRFTEAFF. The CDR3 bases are TGCAATGCAAACAGGTTCACTGAAGCTTTCTTT.

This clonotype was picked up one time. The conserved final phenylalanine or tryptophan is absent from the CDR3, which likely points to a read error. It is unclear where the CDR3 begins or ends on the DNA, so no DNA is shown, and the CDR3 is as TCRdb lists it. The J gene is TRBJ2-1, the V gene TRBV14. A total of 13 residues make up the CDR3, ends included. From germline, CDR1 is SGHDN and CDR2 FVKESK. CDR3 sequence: CASSSNLNNEQTL.

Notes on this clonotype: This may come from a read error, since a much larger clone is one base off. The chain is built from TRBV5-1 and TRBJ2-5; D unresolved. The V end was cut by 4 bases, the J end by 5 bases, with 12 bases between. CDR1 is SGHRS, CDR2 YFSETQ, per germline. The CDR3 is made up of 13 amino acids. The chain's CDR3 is CASSICPWETQYF. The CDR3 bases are TGCGCCAGCAGCATCTGTCCGTGGGAGACCCAGTACTTC.

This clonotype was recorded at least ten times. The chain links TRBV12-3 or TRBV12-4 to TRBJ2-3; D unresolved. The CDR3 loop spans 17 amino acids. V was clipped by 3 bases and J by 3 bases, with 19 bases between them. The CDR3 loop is CASSFGFPRVGTDTQYF. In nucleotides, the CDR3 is TGTGCCAGCAGTTTTGGGTTTCCCCGGGTTGGGACAGATACGCAGTATTTT.

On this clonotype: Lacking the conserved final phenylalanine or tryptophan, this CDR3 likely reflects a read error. CDR3 nucleotides: TGTGCCTGCAGCAAACCGGGACAGGAATCCTACGAGCAGTACTTA. Protein product: CACSKPGQESYEQYL. The chain recombines TRBV11-3 with TRBJ2-7; 8 nucleotides agree with TRBD1. The CDR3 is 15 residues long. CDR1 is SGHNT, CDR2 YENEEA, per germline.

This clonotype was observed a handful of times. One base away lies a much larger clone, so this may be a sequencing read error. For the CDR3, the DNA is TGCAGTGCTTCGGGTCAGGCATCACCCCTCCACTTT. As protein: CSASGQASPLHF. This chain links TRBV20-1 with TRBJ1-6; D unclear. This CDR3 has 12 residues. V lost 5 bases and J 10 bases, leaving 12 bases between the germline ends. Germline assignment: CDR1 DFQATT and CDR2 SNEGSKA (reference sequence).